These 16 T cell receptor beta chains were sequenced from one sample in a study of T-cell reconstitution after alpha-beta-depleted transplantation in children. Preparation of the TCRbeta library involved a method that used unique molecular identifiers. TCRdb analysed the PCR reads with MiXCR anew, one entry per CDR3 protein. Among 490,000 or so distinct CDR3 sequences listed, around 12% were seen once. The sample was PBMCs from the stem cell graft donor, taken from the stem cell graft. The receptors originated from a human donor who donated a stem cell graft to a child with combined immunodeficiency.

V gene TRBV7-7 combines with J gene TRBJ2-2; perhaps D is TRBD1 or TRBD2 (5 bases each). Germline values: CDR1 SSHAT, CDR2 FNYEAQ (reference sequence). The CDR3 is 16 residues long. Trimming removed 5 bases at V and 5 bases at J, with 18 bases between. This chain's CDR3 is CASSTVLWGRTGELFF. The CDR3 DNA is TGTGCCAGCAGCACCGTCCTCTGGGGACGTACCGGGGAGCTGTTTTTT.

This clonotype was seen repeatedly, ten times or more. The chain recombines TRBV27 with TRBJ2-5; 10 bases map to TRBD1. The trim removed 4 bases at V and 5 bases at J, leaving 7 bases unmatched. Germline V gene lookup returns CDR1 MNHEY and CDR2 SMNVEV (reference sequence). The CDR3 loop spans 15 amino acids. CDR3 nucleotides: TGTGCCAGCAGTTCCGGACAGGGGGTGGACGAGACCCAGTACTTC. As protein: CASSSGQGVDETQYF.

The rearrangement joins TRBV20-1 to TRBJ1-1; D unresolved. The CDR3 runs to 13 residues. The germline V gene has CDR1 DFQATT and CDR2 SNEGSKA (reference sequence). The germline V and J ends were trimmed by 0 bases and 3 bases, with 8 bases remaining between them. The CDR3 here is CSAREQRYTEAFF. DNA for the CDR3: TGCAGTGCTAGAGAACAGCGATACACTGAAGCTTTCTTT.

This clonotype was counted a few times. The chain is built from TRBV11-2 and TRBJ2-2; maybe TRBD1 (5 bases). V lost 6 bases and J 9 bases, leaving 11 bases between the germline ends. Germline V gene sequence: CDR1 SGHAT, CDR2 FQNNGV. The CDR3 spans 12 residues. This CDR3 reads CASRSGYRELFF. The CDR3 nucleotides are TGTGCCAGCAGATCAGGGTATAGGGAGCTGTTTTTT.

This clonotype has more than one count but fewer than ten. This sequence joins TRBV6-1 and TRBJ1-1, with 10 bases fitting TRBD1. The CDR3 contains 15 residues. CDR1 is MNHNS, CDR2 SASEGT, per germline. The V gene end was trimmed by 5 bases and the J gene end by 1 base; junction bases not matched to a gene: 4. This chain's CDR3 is CASSPRDRGNTEAFF. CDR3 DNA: TGTGCCAGCAGTCCTCGGGACAGGGGGAACACTGAAGCTTTCTTT.

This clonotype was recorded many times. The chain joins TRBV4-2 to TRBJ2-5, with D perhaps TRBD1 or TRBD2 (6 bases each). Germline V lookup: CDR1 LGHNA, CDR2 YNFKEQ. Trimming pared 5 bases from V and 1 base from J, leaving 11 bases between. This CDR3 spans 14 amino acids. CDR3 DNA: TGTGCCAGCAGCGCGGGACAACGCCAAGAGACCCAGTACTTC. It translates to CASSAGQRQETQYF.

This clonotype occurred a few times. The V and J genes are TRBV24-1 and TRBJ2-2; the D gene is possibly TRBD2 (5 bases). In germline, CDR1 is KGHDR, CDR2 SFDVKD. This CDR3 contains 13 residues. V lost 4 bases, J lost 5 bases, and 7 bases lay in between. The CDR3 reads CATSEGGTGELFF. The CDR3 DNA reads TGTGCCACCAGTGAAGGCGGGACCGGGGAGCTGTTTTTT.

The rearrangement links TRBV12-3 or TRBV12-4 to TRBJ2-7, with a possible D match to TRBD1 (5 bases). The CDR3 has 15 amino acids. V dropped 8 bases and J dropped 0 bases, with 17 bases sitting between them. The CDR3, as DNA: TGTGCCAGCTGCCGGGCCATGGGGCCCTCCTACGAGCAGTACTTC. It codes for CASCRAMGPSYEQYF.

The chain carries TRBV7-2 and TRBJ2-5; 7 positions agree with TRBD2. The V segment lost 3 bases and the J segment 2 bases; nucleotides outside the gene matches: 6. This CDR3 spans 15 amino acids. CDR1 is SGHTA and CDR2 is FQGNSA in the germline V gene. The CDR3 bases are TGTGCCAGCAGCTTCATGGCGGGAGTTCAAGAGACCCAGTACTTC. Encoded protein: CASSFMAGVQETQYF.

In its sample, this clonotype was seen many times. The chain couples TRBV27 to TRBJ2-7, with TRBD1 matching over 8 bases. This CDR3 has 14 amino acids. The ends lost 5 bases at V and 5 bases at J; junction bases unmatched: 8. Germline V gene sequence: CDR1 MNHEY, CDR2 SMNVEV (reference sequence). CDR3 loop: CASSLRGRNNEQYF. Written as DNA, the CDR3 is TGTGCCAGCAGTCTCAGGGGGCGCAACAACGAGCAGTACTTC.

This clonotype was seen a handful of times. CDR3 bases: TGTGCCAGCAGCTTGCTCGGATGGGAGCGAGTCAATGAGCAGTTCTTC. Its translation is CASSLLGWERVNEQFF. V gene TRBV5-6 combines with J gene TRBJ2-1, with D possibly matching TRBD2 (5 bases). CDR1 and CDR2 (germline): SGHDT, YYEEEE. There are 16 residues in the CDR3. V lost 1 base and J lost 6, with 17 bases in between. The full variable domain, in which reference TRBV5-6 and TRBJ2-1 provide the parts outside the CDR3, is DAGVTQSPTHLIKTRGQQVTLRCSPKSGHDTVSWYQQALGQGPQFIFQYYEEEERQRGNFPDRFSGHQFPNYSSELNVNALLLGDSALYLCASSLLGWERVNEQFFGPGTRLTVL.

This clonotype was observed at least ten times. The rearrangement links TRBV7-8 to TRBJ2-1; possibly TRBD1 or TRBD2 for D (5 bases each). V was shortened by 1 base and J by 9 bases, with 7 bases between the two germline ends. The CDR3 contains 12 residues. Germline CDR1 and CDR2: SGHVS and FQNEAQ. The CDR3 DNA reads TGTGCCAGCAGCTTAGAAGGGACTGAGCAGTTCTTC. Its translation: CASSLEGTEQFF.

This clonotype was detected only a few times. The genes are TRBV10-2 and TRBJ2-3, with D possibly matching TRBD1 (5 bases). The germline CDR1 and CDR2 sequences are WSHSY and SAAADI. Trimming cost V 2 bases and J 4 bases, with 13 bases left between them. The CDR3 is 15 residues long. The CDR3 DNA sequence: TGCGCCAGCAGTGAGGGTATGGCCAGGGCAGATACGCAGTATTTT. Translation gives CASSEGMARADTQYF.

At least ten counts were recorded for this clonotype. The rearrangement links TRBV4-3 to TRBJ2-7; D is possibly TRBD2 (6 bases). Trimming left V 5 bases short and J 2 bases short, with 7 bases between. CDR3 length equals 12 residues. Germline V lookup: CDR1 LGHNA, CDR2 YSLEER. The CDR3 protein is CASSGRTYEQYF. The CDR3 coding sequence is TGCGCCAGCAGCGGGAGGACCTACGAGCAGTACTTC.

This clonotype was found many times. The CDR3 sequence: CSGLLAYEQYF. CDR3 in DNA: TGCAGTGGGTTACTAGCGTACGAGCAGTACTTC. The rearrangement uses TRBV20-1 and TRBJ2-7; 7 nucleotides line up with TRBD2. CDR1 is DFQATT, CDR2 SNEGSKA, per germline (reference sequence). There are 11 residues in the CDR3. Trimming cost V 7 bases and J 4 bases; bases outside gene matches: 4.

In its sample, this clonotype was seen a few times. The CDR3 DNA reads TGTGCCAGCAGTTGGACTAGCGCCAGCTCCTACGAGCAGTACTTC. Its protein is CASSWTSASSYEQYF. This chain uses TRBV6-5 with TRBJ2-7; TRBD2 aligns across 9 bases. Germline V gene lookup returns CDR1 MNHEY and CDR2 SVGAGI. The CDR3 has 15 amino acids. The junction had 4 bases not matched to a gene; V was cut back by 4 bases and J by 0 bases.